One T cell receptor beta chain is described in this entry. Germline assignment: CDR1 WNHNN and CDR2 SYGVQD (reference sequence). Losses at the gene ends were 0 bases for V and 0 bases for J; bases not matched to a gene: 10. This CDR3 contains 19 residues. It was with 60 Vbeta and 13 Jbeta primers that the PCR ran. The protocol was immunoSEQ multiplex PCR, while the TCRdb copy is restricted to in-frame clones and leaves out a portion. The sample yields under 130,000 clones, around two thirds seen once. The data were taken from a study of cytomegalovirus exposure and HLA in healthy donors. This TCR came from a man aged 25-45 years in good health and CMV-seropositive. The sample consisted of PBMCs. The chain carries TRBV10-1 and TRBJ2-1; 8 positions match TRBD2. In nucleotides, the CDR3 is TGCGCCAGCAGTGAGTCGAGGGATAGCGGGGCTCCCTCCTACAATGAGCAGTTCTTC. Translated: CASSESRDSGAPSYNEQFF.